The 32 T cell receptor beta chains below all came from one sample that was sequenced in a study of T cell responses to AZD1222 COVID-19 vaccine (dated by TCRdb to about 2021). Sample time point, as interpreted from the label and publication: baseline before first vaccination. The library relied on the immunoSEQ multiplex PCR assay. TCRdb holds this immuneACCESS table with in-frame rearrangements only. Some clones are missing; in checked studies, unresolved V genes explain under half, and the rest has no known cause. The sample table records more than 100,000 clones; 87% of these occur just once. Roughly 1.5% of the sample belongs to the ten largest clones. The sample here was peripheral blood, taken on day 0 of AZD1222 vaccination. The source is an adult in good health.

This clone was counted a few times. The chain couples TRBV30 to TRBJ1-5; D remains unclear. This CDR3 region has 15 residues. Trimming removed 3 bases from V and 5 bases from J, with 17 bases in between. The germline V gene encodes CDR1 GTSNPN and CDR2 SVGIG (reference sequence). The CDR3 bases are TGTGCCTGGAGCCACGGAAGGAGCGTATATCAGCCCCAGCATTTT. The encoded protein is CAWSHGRSVYQPQHF.

The V gene is TRBV28, the J gene TRBJ1-4; no clear D gene. V was shortened by 5 bases and J by 5 bases, with 15 bases between the two germline ends. Germline V gene lookup returns CDR1 MDHEN and CDR2 SYDVKM. The CDR3 is made up of 15 amino acids. CDR3 bases: TGTGCCAGCAGTACCCCGGGTCCTCTGAATGAAAAACTGTTTTTT. Its translation is CASSTPGPLNEKLFF.

The chain uses TRBV30 and TRBJ1-1; TRBD1 might be the D (5 bases). Trimming took off 3 bases at V and 6 bases at J, with 11 bases between the two ends. CDR3 length: 12 amino acids. Germline V gene sequence: CDR1 GTSNPN, CDR2 SVGIG (reference sequence). The CDR3 protein is CAWRTATSEAFF. As DNA, the CDR3 is TGTGCCTGGAGGACAGCAACTTCTGAAGCTTTCTTT.

V gene TRBV7-6 combines with J gene TRBJ2-5, with unresolved D. The V end was cut by 3 bases, the J end by 0 bases, with 11 bases between. CDR1 and CDR2 from the germline V gene are SGHVS and FNYEAQ. The CDR3 is made up of 15 amino acids. The CDR3 here is CASSFLDTHQETQYF. The CDR3 DNA sequence: TGTGCCAGCAGCTTTCTAGACACCCACCAAGAGACCCAGTACTTC. Based on the CDR3 plus reference TRBV7-6 and TRBJ2-5, the full variable domain is GAGVSQSPRYKVTKRGQDVALRCDPISGHVSLYWYRQALGQGPEFLTYFNYEAQQDKSGLPNDRFSAERPEGSISTLTIQRTEQRDSAMYRCASSFLDTHQETQYFGPGTRLLVL.

In its sample, this clone was seen a few times. The chain employs TRBV12-3 or TRBV12-4 and TRBJ2-7; D is unresolved. Trimming removed 3 bases at V and 5 bases at J, with 11 bases between. This CDR3 spans 13 amino acids. CDR3 amino acids: CASSLNSANEQYF. The CDR3 DNA sequence: TGTGCCAGCAGTTTGAACAGTGCCAACGAGCAGTACTTC.

The rearrangement links TRBV7-2 to TRBJ2-5; D not certain. Looked up from germline, CDR1 is SGHTA and CDR2 is FQGNSA. The CDR3 is made up of 15 amino acids. Trimming left V 7 bases short and J 5 bases short, with 20 bases between. The CDR3 sequence is CASNDGAGGTETQYF. CDR3 coding DNA: TGTGCCAGCAACGACGGAGCTGGTGGAACGGAGACCCAGTACTTC. Complete variable domain (other parts from reference TRBV7-2 and TRBJ2-5): GAGVSQSPSNKVTEKGKDVELRCDPISGHTALYWYRQSLGQGLEFLIYFQGNSAPDKSGLPSDRFSAERTGGSVSTLTIQRTQQEDSAVYLCASNDGAGGTETQYFGPGTRLLVL.

The J gene is TRBJ2-7, the V gene TRBV5-1; tentative D call: TRBD1 (6 bases). The CDR3 runs 13 residues. The ends were cut back, 4 bases at V and 6 bases at J, with 14 bases in the middle. CDR1 SGHRS and CDR2 YFSETQ come from the germline V gene. The CDR3 sequence is CASSNTGTAEQYF. The DNA of the CDR3 is TGCGCCAGCAGCAACACAGGGACCGCCGAGCAGTACTTC.

This rearrangement joins TRBV5-1 to TRBJ2-7, with TRBD1 matching over 9 bases. V trimming: 5 bases; J trimming: 2 bases; junction bases outside the gene matches: 8. CDR3 length equals 15 residues. Germline lookup yields CDR1 SGHRS and CDR2 YFSETQ. The CDR3 loop is CASRLTGQGPYEQYF. The CDR3 DNA is TGCGCCAGCAGATTAACGGGACAGGGCCCCTACGAGCAGTACTTC.

The chain carries TRBV4-1 and TRBJ2-5, with 11 bases fitting TRBD2. This CDR3 has 17 residues. Losses at the gene ends were 0 bases for V and 7 bases for J; bases not matched to a gene: 10. Germline values: CDR1 MGHRA, CDR2 YSYEKL. CDR3 DNA: TGCGCCAGCAGCCAAGAGGCTAGCGGGGGGTGGAGTGGGACCCAGTACTTC. It is translated as CASSQEASGGWSGTQYF.

The chain uses TRBV5-4 and TRBJ2-3; the match to TRBD2 covers 13 bases. From germline, CDR1 is SGHNT and CDR2 YYREEE (reference sequence). The CDR3 sequence is 16 residues long. V shed 4 bases, J shed 4 bases, and the junction held 6 bases outside the gene matches. The CDR3 protein is CASSLGTSGMADTQYF. CDR3 nucleotides: TGTGCCAGCAGCCTGGGGACTAGCGGGATGGCAGATACGCAGTATTTT.

This CDR3 reads CASSLSDEQFF. As DNA, the CDR3 is TGCGCCAGCAGCTTAAGCGATGAGCAGTTCTTC. This chain uses TRBV5-1 with TRBJ2-1; the D is unclear. The CDR3 has 11 amino acids. Trimming shortened V by 2 bases and J by 8 bases, and 5 bases separated the two germline ends. Per the germline V gene, CDR1 is SGHRS and CDR2 is YFSETQ.

DNA of the CDR3: TGTGCCAGCAGTTCTTACGGGGGAGGCACAGATACGCAGTATTTT. Translating it yields CASSSYGGGTDTQYF. The chain couples TRBV28 to TRBJ2-3; D might be TRBD2 (6 bases). V lost 4 bases and J lost 1, with 12 bases in between. Germline V gene lookup returns CDR1 MDHEN and CDR2 SYDVKM. The CDR3 totals 15 residues.

J is TRBJ2-7 and V is TRBV6-5; possible D gene TRBD2, 6 bases. V gave up 6 bases and J gave up 0 bases, with 15 bases separating them. The V gene's germline CDR1 is MNHEY and CDR2 SVGAGI. The CDR3 extends over 15 amino acids. CDR3 protein: CASSAEGRSSYEQYF. The CDR3 bases are TGTGCCAGCAGCGCGGAGGGACGGAGCTCCTACGAGCAGTACTTC.

The sample holds one count of this clone. The V and J genes are TRBV6-6 and TRBJ1-4; D may be TRBD1 (6 bases). Looked up from germline, CDR1 is MNHNY and CDR2 is SVGAGI (reference sequence). V lost 2 bases to trimming and J lost 5 bases, with 15 bases between them. The CDR3 extends over 16 amino acids. CDR3: CASSYTRQVFNEKLFF. CDR3 bases: TGTGCCAGCAGTTACACAAGACAGGTGTTCAATGAAAAACTGTTTTTT.

The CDR3 DNA reads TGTGCCAGCTCATTCCAGGAAGACTACGAGCAGTACTTC. This translates into CASSFQEDYEQYF. The chain joins TRBV18 to TRBJ2-7; D gene ambiguous. The CDR3 extends over 13 amino acids. Trimming removed 5 bases at V and 3 bases at J, with 11 bases between. Germline CDR1 is KGHSH and CDR2 is LQKENI. The whole variable domain, remainder taken from reference TRBV18 and TRBJ2-7, is NAGVMQNPRHLVRRRGQEARLRCSPMKGHSHVYWYRQLPEEGLKFMVYLQKENIIDESGMPKERFSAEFPKEGPSILRIQQVVRGDSAAYFCASSFQEDYEQYFGPGTRLTVT.

A single count supports this clone. This chain joins TRBV28 and TRBJ1-6; tentatively, D is TRBD1 (5 bases). The CDR3 has 20 residues. The V and J ends lost 6 bases and 0 bases respectively, with 24 bases between them. From germline, CDR1 is MDHEN and CDR2 SYDVKM. The CDR3 spells CASRYYSLRQKSSYNSPLHF. In nucleotides, the CDR3 is TGTGCCAGCAGATATTACTCCCTCCGACAGAAGAGCTCCTATAATTCACCCCTCCACTTT. Full variable domain (outside the CDR3, taken from reference TRBV28 and TRBJ1-6): DVKVTQSSRYLVKRTGEKVFLECVQDMDHENMFWYRQDPGLGLRLIYFSYDVKMKEKGDIPEGYSVSREKKERFSLILESASTNQTSMYLCASRYYSLRQKSSYNSPLHFGNGTRLTVT.

The J gene is TRBJ2-3, the V gene TRBV5-4; D call uncertain. This CDR3 contains 14 residues. The V gene's germline CDR1 is SGHNT and CDR2 YYREEE (reference sequence). V was shortened by 4 bases and J by 1 base, with 10 bases between the two germline ends. The CDR3 reads CASSPRGGTDTQYF. In nucleotides, the CDR3 is TGTGCCAGCAGCCCCAGAGGCGGCACAGATACGCAGTATTTT.

Here the CDR3 reads CASSSNRGTNEKLFF. CDR3 sequence (DNA): TGTGCCAGCAGTTCCAACAGGGGGACTAATGAAAAACTGTTTTTT. The J gene is TRBJ1-4, the V gene TRBV11-2; 8 bases line up with TRBD1. CDR1 and CDR2 (germline): SGHAT, FQNNGV. Trimming removed 6 bases from V and 2 bases from J; junction bases left unmatched: 5. This CDR3 has 15 residues.

This clone turned up a few times. The chain has TRBV11-3 and TRBJ2-7; possible D gene TRBD1, 6 bases. Germline assignment: CDR1 SGHNT and CDR2 YENEEA. The V end lost 4 bases, the J end lost 5 bases, and 15 bases lay between the germline ends. CDR3 size: 14 residues. The CDR3 region has the DNA TGTGCCAGCAGCTCAACAGGGTATGCCCACGAGCAGTACTTC. It encodes CASSSTGYAHEQYF. The variable domain in full, with the rest retrieved from reference TRBV11-3 and TRBJ2-7, is EAGVVQSPRYKIIEKKQPVAFWCNPISGHNTLYWYLQNLGQGPELLIRYENEEAVDDSQLPKDRFSAERLKGVDSTLKIQPAELGDSAVYLCASSSTGYAHEQYFGPGTRLTVT.

This chain uses TRBV7-3 with TRBJ1-1; 7 positions agree with TRBD1. Germline-derived CDR1 and CDR2 are SGHTA and FQGTGA. The junction had 4 bases not matched to a gene; V was cut back by 5 bases and J by 4 bases. The CDR3 is 13 amino acids. DNA of the CDR3: TGTGCCAGCAGCCCACAGGGGTTCACTGAAGCTTTCTTT. Translation: CASSPQGFTEAFF.

The chain is built from TRBV5-1 and TRBJ2-7; unclear D gene. V lost 0 bases, J lost 12 bases, and 16 bases lay in between. CDR1 is SGHRS and CDR2 is YFSETQ in the germline V gene. This CDR3 has 13 residues. In DNA form, the CDR3 reads TGCGCCAGCAGCTTGGCCGGGCGGTCCCGCCGGTACTTC. Translation: CASSLAGRSRRYF.

The chain links TRBV21-1 to TRBJ1-4; the listed D gene, TRBD1, was not tested against the DNA. TRBV21-1 is a pseudogene locus. The CDR3 covers 18 residues. As DNA, the CDR3 is TGTGCCAGCAGCAAAAGGGACAGGGGGCCCTCAACTAATGAAAAACTGTTTTTT. It translates to CASSKRDRGPSTNEKLFF.

The rearrangement links TRBV27 to TRBJ1-5; TRBD1 aligns across 9 bases. The CDR3 runs 15 residues. V lost 4 bases, J lost 6 bases, and 7 bases stayed unmatched. Germline CDR1 MNHEY, CDR2 SMNVEV (reference sequence). The CDR3 DNA reads TGTGCCAGCAGTTCCGGACAGGGGCATAGTCAGCCCCAGCATTTT. This encodes CASSSGQGHSQPQHF.

V gene TRBV5-1 combines with J gene TRBJ1-1, with TRBD1 matching over 8 bases. Germline CDR1 and CDR2: SGHRS and YFSETQ. The CDR3 extends over 16 amino acids. The junction had 9 bases not matched to a gene; V was cut back by 4 bases and J by 1 base. In DNA form, the CDR3 reads TGCGCCAGCAGCAGGGACAGGTCATCAAGGAACACTGAAGCTTTCTTT. This translates into CASSRDRSSRNTEAFF.

The chain has TRBV6-4 and TRBJ2-3, with D maybe TRBD1 (6 bases). The CDR3 spans 16 residues. Trimming removed 0 bases at V and 6 bases at J, with 16 bases between. From germline, CDR1 is MRHNA and CDR2 SNTAGT. CDR3 protein: CASSDSSSRGQDTQYF. The DNA for the CDR3 is TGTGCCAGCAGTGACTCGAGTTCCAGGGGTCAGGATACGCAGTATTTT.

The chain joins TRBV2 to TRBJ1-1; 7 nucleotides match TRBD1. Germline CDR1 and CDR2: SNHLY and FYNNEI. The CDR3 sequence is 14 residues long. Trimming removed 6 bases from V and 4 bases from J; junction bases left unmatched: 8. The CDR3 DNA is TGTGCCAGCAGAGGGCGACAGGGCGCCACTGAAGCTTTCTTT. Amino acids: CASRGRQGATEAFF.

This clone is a singleton in its sample. This chain connects TRBV28 to TRBJ2-2; a possible D gene is TRBD2 (5 bases). Trimming cost V 4 bases and J 7 bases, with 10 bases left between them. CDR1 and CDR2 (germline): MDHEN, SYDVKM. CDR3 length: 13 amino acids. The DNA for the CDR3 is TGTGCCAGCAGTTGGGTGGGAGTCGGGGAGCTGTTTTTT. It is translated as CASSWVGVGELFF.

This clone was counted a single time. The chain is built from TRBV11-2 and TRBJ2-7; a possible D gene is TRBD2 (6 bases). Germline assignment: CDR1 SGHAT and CDR2 FQNNGV. This CDR3 has 14 amino acids. The V gene lost 1 base and the J gene lost 2 bases, with 9 bases spanning the gap. This CDR3 is CASSLAAGTYEQYF. Written as DNA, the CDR3 is TGTGCCAGCAGCTTAGCCGCGGGAACCTACGAGCAGTACTTC.

The chain recombines TRBV27 with TRBJ2-2, with D tentatively TRBD1 (5 bases). The CDR3 is 14 amino acids. Germline V gene sequence: CDR1 MNHEY, CDR2 SMNVEV (reference sequence). V lost 5 bases and J 0 bases, leaving 7 bases between the germline ends. The CDR3 sequence: CASSPTANTGELFF. In nucleotides, the CDR3 is TGTGCCAGCAGTCCGACAGCGAACACCGGGGAGCTGTTTTTT.

This clone was counted once. The rearrangement uses TRBV11-1 and TRBJ2-3, with 11 bases that match TRBD2. Unmatched junction bases numbered 5, after V lost 5 bases and J lost 4 bases. The germline CDR1 and CDR2 sequences are SGHAT and FQDESV (reference sequence). The CDR3 covers 15 residues. CDR3 residues: CASSPGTSGADTQYF. As DNA, the CDR3 is TGTGCCAGCAGCCCCGGGACTAGCGGAGCAGATACGCAGTATTTT.

The rearrangement links TRBV3-1 (or the pseudogene TRBV3-2) to TRBJ2-1; 8 bases are shared with TRBD2. Germline trimming cut 0 bases from V and 6 bases from J; bases unmatched to any gene: 7. Germline V gene lookup returns CDR1 LGHDT and CDR2 YNNKEL (reference sequence). This CDR3 contains 16 residues. The CDR3 here is CASSQDRGGLFNEQFF. CDR3 bases: TGTGCCAGCAGCCAAGATCGGGGGGGGCTTTTCAATGAGCAGTTCTTC.

V is TRBV5-6 and J is TRBJ2-7; the D call may be TRBD1 or TRBD2 (6 bases each). Germline CDR1 is SGHDT and CDR2 is YYEEEE. V gave up 3 bases and J gave up 2 bases, with 15 bases separating them. This CDR3 spans 15 amino acids. The CDR3, as DNA: TGTGCCAGCAGCTCACTCGGGGGCGCAACCTACGAGCAGTACTTC. Translating gives CASSSLGGATYEQYF.